This paragraph covers one T cell receptor beta chain sequence. Its antigen remains unidentified. The V end lost 4 bases, the J end lost 0 bases, and 8 bases lay between the germline ends. The CDR3 is 14 residues long. Per germline, CDR1 SGDLS and CDR2 YYNGEE. These data come from a study of shared clonotypes between healthy human individuals. The study's findings and limits: The study found roughly 5% of naive CD4 clonotypes shared across a few donors. The study found lower generation probabilities in non-shared clonotypes than in those shared by all four donors.

Method: immunoSEQ multiplex PCR; TCRdb's copy keeps in-frame clones and lacks some. The table has a few million clones, approximately 93% seen once. V and J are TRBV9 and TRBJ1-3; D unclear. The TCR comes from a man between 18 and 29 years old in good health. Some clones in this sample may be carry-over from other donors' samples. Source material: naive CD4+ T cells from PBMCs. The subset was: CD45RA+ positively selected. The CDR3, as DNA: TGTGCCAGCAGCCGGGCCTTCTCTGGAAACACCATATATTTT. It is translated as CASSRAFSGNTIYF.